This TCR beta chain emerged from a study of shared T cell receptors in the human thymus. With 10 bases removed from V and 6 bases from J, the gap between germline ends came to 20 bases. CDR3 length: 14 residues. The germline V gene has CDR1 SGHTS and CDR2 YDEGEE. The table came from immunoSEQ multiplex PCR; TCRdb's copy has only in-frame clones and leaves some out. The profile shows 540,000 or so clones, 70% to 80% of them singletons. The same sample was also used in a study of human thymus T cells.

V and J are TRBV5-8 and TRBJ2-1; possibly TRBD2 for D (5 bases). Input material: thymocytes. The TCR was taken from a boy in the first two years of life with a congenital heart defect. CDR3 sequence reads: CALRRPGYINEQFF. The CDR3 DNA sequence: TGTGCCCTGCGGAGGCCAGGATACATCAATGAGCAGTTCTTC.